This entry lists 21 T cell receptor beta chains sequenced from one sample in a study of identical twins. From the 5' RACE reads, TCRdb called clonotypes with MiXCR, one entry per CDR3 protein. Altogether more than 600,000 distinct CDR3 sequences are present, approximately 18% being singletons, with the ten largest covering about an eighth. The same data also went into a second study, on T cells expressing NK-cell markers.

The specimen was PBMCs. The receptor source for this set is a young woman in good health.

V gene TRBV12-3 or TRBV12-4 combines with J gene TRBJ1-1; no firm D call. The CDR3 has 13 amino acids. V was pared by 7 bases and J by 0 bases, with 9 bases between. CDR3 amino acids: CASTPNLNTEAFF. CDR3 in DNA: TGTGCCAGCACCCCTAATCTGAACACTGAAGCTTTCTTT.

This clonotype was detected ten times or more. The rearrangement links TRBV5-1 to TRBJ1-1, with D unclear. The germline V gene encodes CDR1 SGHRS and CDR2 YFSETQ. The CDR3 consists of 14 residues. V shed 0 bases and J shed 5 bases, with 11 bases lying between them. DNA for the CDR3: TGCGCCAGCAGCTTGGGCCCGGGGTTGACTGAAGCTTTCTTT. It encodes CASSLGPGLTEAFF.

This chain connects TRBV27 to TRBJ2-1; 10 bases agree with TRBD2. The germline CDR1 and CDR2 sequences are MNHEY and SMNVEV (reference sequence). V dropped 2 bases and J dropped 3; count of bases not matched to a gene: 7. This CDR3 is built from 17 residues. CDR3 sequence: CASSLSRLAGIYNEQFF. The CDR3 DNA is TGTGCCAGCAGTTTAAGCAGACTAGCGGGTATCTACAATGAGCAGTTCTTC.

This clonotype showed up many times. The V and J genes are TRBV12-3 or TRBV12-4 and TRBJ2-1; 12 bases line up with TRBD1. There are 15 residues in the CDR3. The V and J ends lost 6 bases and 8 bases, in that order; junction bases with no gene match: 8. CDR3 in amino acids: CASRLGTGGEYEQFF. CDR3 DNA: TGTGCCAGCAGGCTCGGGACAGGGGGCGAATATGAGCAGTTCTTC.

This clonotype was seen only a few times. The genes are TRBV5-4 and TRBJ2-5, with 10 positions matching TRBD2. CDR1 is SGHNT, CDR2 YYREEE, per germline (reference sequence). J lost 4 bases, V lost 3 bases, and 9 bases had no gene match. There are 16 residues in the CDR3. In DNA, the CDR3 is TGTGCCAGCAGCTCGGAAGGACTAGCGGAGGGAGAGACCCAGTACTTC. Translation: CASSSEGLAEGETQYF.

The CDR3, as DNA: TGCGCCAGCAGCCACCCTGGGGTCGGCTACGAGCAGTACTTC. Translation gives CASSHPGVGYEQYF. This sequence joins TRBV4-1 and TRBJ2-7; D unresolved. Per the germline V gene, CDR1 is MGHRA and CDR2 is YSYEKL. Trimming took off 3 bases at V and 3 bases at J, with 12 bases between the two ends. The CDR3 covers 14 residues.

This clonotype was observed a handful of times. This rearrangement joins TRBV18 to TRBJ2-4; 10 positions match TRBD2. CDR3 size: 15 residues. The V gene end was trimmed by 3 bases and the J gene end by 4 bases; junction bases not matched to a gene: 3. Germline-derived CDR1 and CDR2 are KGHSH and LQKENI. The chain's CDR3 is CASSPLAGVKNIQYF. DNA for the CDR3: TGTGCCAGCTCACCGCTAGCGGGAGTGAAAAACATTCAGTACTTC.

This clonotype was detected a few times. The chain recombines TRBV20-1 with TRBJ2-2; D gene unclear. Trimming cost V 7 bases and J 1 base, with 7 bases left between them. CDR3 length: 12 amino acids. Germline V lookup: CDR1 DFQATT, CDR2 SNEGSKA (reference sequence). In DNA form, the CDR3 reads TGCAGTGGGACCAGGAACACCGGGGAGCTGTTTTTT. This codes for CSGTRNTGELFF.

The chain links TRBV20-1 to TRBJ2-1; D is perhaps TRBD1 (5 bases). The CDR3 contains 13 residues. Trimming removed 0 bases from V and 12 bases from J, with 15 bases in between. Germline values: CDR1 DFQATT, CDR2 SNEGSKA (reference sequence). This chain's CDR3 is CSARDQGPAGQFF. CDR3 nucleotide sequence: TGCAGTGCTAGAGATCAGGGTCCCGCCGGGCAGTTCTTC.

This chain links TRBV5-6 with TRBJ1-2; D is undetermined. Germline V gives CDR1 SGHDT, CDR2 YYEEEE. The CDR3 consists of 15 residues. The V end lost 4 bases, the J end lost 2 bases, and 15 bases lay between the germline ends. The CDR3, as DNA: TGTGCCAGCAGCGCTGGTTGGCGGGAGAACTATGGCTACACCTTC. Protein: CASSAGWRENYGYTF. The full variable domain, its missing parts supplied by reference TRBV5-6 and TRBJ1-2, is DAGVTQSPTHLIKTRGQQVTLRCSPKSGHDTVSWYQQALGQGPQFIFQYYEEEERQRGNFPDRFSGHQFPNYSSELNVNALLLGDSALYLCASSAGWRENYGYTFGSGTRLTVV.

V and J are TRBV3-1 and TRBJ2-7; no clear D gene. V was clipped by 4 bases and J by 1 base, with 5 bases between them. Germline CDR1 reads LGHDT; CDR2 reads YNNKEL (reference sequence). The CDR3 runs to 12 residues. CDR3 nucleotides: TGTGCCAGCAGCCGGTTTTCCTACGAGCAGTACTTC. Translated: CASSRFSYEQYF.

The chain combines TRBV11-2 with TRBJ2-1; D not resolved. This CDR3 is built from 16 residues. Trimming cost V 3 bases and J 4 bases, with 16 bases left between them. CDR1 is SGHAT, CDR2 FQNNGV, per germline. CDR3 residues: CASSLTNLPAYNEQFF. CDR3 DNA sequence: TGTGCCAGCAGCTTGACCAACCTTCCAGCATACAATGAGCAGTTCTTC.

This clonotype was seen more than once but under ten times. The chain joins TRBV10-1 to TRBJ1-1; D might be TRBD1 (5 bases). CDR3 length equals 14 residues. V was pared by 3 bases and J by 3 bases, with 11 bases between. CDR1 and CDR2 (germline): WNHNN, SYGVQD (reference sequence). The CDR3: CASSESFRDTEAFF. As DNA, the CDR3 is TGCGCCAGCAGTGAATCGTTCAGGGACACTGAAGCTTTCTTT.

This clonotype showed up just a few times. CDR3 nucleotide sequence: TGTGCCAGCAGTACAAAGCGGGAGGTGAGGTTGGATACGCAGTATTTT. Residues: CASSTKREVRLDTQYF. This rearrangement joins TRBV6-1 to TRBJ2-3, with 9 bases identical to TRBD2. The CDR3 spans 16 residues. Germline CDR1 reads MNHNS; CDR2 reads SASEGT. J lost 6 bases, V lost 5 bases, and 12 bases had no gene match.

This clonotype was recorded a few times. CDR3 amino acids: CASSFRLRPRGWYNEQFF. Written as DNA, the CDR3 is TGTGCCAGCAGTTTTCGGCTACGTCCCAGGGGTTGGTACAATGAGCAGTTCTTC. The chain couples TRBV12-3 or TRBV12-4 to TRBJ2-1, with D possibly matching TRBD1 (6 bases). Trimming removed 3 bases at V and 4 bases at J, with 22 bases between. This CDR3 contains 18 residues.

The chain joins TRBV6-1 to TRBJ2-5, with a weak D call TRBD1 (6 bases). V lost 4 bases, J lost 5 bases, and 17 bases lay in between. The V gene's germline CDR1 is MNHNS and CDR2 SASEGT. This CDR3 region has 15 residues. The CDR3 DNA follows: TGTGCCAGCAGTGCCCGCCCAGGGGTCGGGGAGACCCAGTACTTC. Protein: CASSARPGVGETQYF.

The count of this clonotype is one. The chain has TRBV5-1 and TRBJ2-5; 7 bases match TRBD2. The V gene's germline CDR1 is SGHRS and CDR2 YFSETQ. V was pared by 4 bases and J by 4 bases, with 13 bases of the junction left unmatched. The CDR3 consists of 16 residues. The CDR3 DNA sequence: TGCGCCAGCAGCGCATCGGGACTACGGGTAGGAGAGACCCAGTACTTC. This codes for CASSASGLRVGETQYF. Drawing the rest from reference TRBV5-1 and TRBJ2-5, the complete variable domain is KAGVTQTPRYLIKTRGQQVTLSCSPISGHRSVSWYQQTPGQGLQFLFEYFSETQRNKGNFPGRFSGRQFSNSRSEMNVSTLELGDSALYLCASSASGLRVGETQYFGPGTRLLVL.

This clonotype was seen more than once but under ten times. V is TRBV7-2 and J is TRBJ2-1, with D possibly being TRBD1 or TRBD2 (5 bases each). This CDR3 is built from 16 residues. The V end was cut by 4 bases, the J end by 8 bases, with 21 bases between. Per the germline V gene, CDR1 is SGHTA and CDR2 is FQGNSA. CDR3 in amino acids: CASSYITGPVGDEQFF. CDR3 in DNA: TGTGCCAGCAGCTACATAACGGGGCCGGTGGGCGATGAGCAGTTCTTC.

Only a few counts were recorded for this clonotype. The CDR3 spells CSAADRGRQETQYF. In DNA, the CDR3 is TGCAGTGCTGCAGACAGGGGGCGGCAGGAGACCCAGTACTTC. The chain recombines TRBV20-1 with TRBJ2-5, with 10 bases identical to TRBD1. Trimming removed 5 bases from V and 5 bases from J; junction bases left unmatched: 8. This CDR3 is 14 amino acids long. Germline V gene data show CDR1 as DFQATT and CDR2 as SNEGSKA (reference sequence).

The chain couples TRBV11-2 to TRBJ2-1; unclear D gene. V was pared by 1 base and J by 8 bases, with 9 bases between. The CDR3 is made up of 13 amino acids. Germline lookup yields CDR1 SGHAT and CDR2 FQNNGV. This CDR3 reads CASSLAASDEQFF. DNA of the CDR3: TGTGCCAGCAGCTTAGCAGCATCCGATGAGCAGTTCTTC. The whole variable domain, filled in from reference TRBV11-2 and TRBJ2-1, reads EAGVAQSPRYKIIEKRQSVAFWCNPISGHATLYWYQQILGQGPKLLIQFQNNGVVDDSQLPKDRFSAERLKGVDSTLKIQPAKLEDSAVYLCASSLAASDEQFFGPGTRLTVL.

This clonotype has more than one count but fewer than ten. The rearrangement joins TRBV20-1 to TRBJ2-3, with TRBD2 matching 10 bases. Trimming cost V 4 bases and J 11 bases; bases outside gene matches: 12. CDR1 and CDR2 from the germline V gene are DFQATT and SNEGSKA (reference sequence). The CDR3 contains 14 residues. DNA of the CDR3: TGCAGTGCTACTCTAGCGGGAGTACCCCTTGAGCAGTATTTT. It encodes CSATLAGVPLEQYF.